One sample yielded the 12 T cell receptor beta chains listed below, sequenced in a study of blood T cells in healthy people across ages. The second PCR ran about 6 to 11 cycles with a sample-barcoded 5' primer and J-beta primers. TCRdb re-derived calls from the 5' RACE reads in MiXCR, one entry per CDR3 protein. The sample carries about 760,000 distinct CDR3 sequences, approximately 25% recorded once. This sample also appeared in a second study, on T cells of mothers and their children.

The sequencing input was blood. The receptors were sampled from a boy younger than 18 in good health.

The chain employs TRBV15 and TRBJ2-5; D not resolved. This CDR3 contains 14 residues. Germline V gene data show CDR1 as LNHNV and CDR2 as YYDKDF (reference sequence). Trimming removed 0 bases at V and 4 bases at J, with 9 bases between. Here the CDR3 DNA reads TGTGCCACCAGCAGAGATAATATCAGAGAGACCCAGTACTTC. Its translation is CATSRDNIRETQYF.

The chain combines TRBV29-1 with TRBJ2-2; 10 bases map to TRBD1. Germline V gene sequence: CDR1 SQVTM, CDR2 ANQGSEA. J lost 1 base, V lost 6 bases, and 2 bases had no gene match. This CDR3 spans 14 amino acids. CDR3 nucleotide sequence: TGCAGCGTCGGGACAGGGGTGAACACCGGGGAGCTGTTTTTT. It codes for CSVGTGVNTGELFF.

There are many counts of this clonotype. The rearrangement joins TRBV2 to TRBJ1-6; D not certain. Per germline, CDR1 SNHLY and CDR2 FYNNEI. The CDR3 has 19 amino acids. V was pared by 2 bases and J by 7 bases, with 24 bases between. The CDR3 DNA follows: TGTGCCAGCAGTGAACAGGTGGGGTTGATTCCCGAGGGAAATTCACCCCTCCACTTT. Protein sequence: CASSEQVGLIPEGNSPLHF. The whole variable domain, remainder taken from reference TRBV2 and TRBJ1-6, is EPEVTQTPSHQVTQMGQEVILRCVPISNHLYFYWYRQILGQKVEFLVSFYNNEISEKSEIFDDQFSVERPDGSNFTLKIRSTKLEDSAMYFCASSEQVGLIPEGNSPLHFGNGTRLTVT.

This clonotype appeared a few times. The chain links TRBV9 to TRBJ2-1; TRBD2 agrees at 7 bases. J was trimmed by 0 bases and V by 2 bases; bases with no gene match: 5. This CDR3 is 16 amino acids long. Germline CDR1 and CDR2: SGDLS and YYNGEE. The CDR3 DNA follows: TGTGCCAGCAGCGTGAGGGGCGGGAGCTCCTACAATGAGCAGTTCTTC. As protein: CASSVRGGSSYNEQFF.

This clonotype appeared a few times. J is TRBJ2-1 and V is TRBV6-4, with D possibly being TRBD2 (6 bases). Germline V gene sequence: CDR1 MRHNA, CDR2 SNTAGT. The CDR3 has 16 residues. V lost 0 bases, J lost 4 bases, and 13 bases lay in between. CDR3 in amino acids: CASSDSERAEYNEQFF. In DNA form, the CDR3 reads TGTGCCAGCAGTGACTCGGAGCGGGCCGAATACAATGAGCAGTTCTTC.

V usage is TRBV11-2 and J usage is TRBJ2-6; possibly TRBD2 for D (5 bases). V was cut by 5 bases and J by 3 bases, with 11 bases left in between. Germline V gene data show CDR1 as SGHAT and CDR2 as FQNNGV. The CDR3 extends over 15 amino acids. The CDR3 nucleotides are TGTGCCAGCAGCATCGGGAATCATGGGGCCAACGTCCTGACTTTC. This encodes CASSIGNHGANVLTF.

The chain combines TRBV6-1 with TRBJ2-1; 8 nucleotides agree with TRBD2. Germline trimming cut 1 base from V and 3 bases from J; bases unmatched to any gene: 2. CDR3 length equals 15 residues. Germline loops: CDR1 MNHNS, CDR2 SASEGT. In nucleotides, the CDR3 is TGTGCCAGCAGTGAAGAACTAGCGGACTACAATGAGCAGTTCTTC. This encodes CASSEELADYNEQFF.

The V and J genes are TRBV5-1 and TRBJ2-7, with 9 bases fitting TRBD1. In germline, CDR1 is SGHRS, CDR2 YFSETQ. The CDR3 runs 14 residues. V lost 7 bases and J lost 4; bases outside the gene matches: 9. CDR3 sequence (DNA): TGCGCCAGCTATTACGGGACAGGGACGTACGAGCAGTACTTC. Protein product: CASYYGTGTYEQYF.

A few counts support this clonotype. The chain uses TRBV15 and TRBJ2-7, with D perhaps given as TRBD1 or TRBD2 (5 bases each). Germline V CDR1 and CDR2: LNHNV, YYDKDF (reference sequence). Between the trimmed V and J ends, which lost 1 base and 1 base, there was a span of 20 bases. The CDR3 extends over 18 amino acids. The CDR3 loop reads CATSRGQRDGVKSYEQYF. The CDR3 coding sequence is TGTGCCACCAGCAGAGGGCAAAGGGACGGAGTCAAATCCTACGAGCAGTACTTC. Combining the CDR3 with reference TRBV15 and TRBJ2-7 gives the whole variable domain DAMVIQNPRYQVTQFGKPVTLSCSQTLNHNVMYWYQQKSSQAPKLLFHYYDKDFNNEADTPDNFQSRRPNTSFCFLDIRSPGLGDTAMYLCATSRGQRDGVKSYEQYFGPGTRLTVT.

Only a few counts were recorded for this clonotype. The chain couples TRBV4-1 to TRBJ2-1; the D is unclear. V was cut by 4 bases and J by 7 bases, with 17 bases left in between. The V gene's germline CDR1 is MGHRA and CDR2 YSYEKL. CDR3 size: 15 residues. CDR3: CASSPLLPGRNEQFF. CDR3 DNA sequence: TGCGCCAGCAGCCCTTTGCTGCCGGGCCGGAATGAGCAGTTCTTC.

This rearrangement joins TRBV20-1 to TRBJ2-7; TRBD2 matches 10 bases. CDR3 length: 15 amino acids. With 3 bases clipped from V and 2 bases from J, the junction kept 7 bases outside the gene matches. Looked up from germline, CDR1 is DFQATT and CDR2 is SNEGSKA (reference sequence). CDR3 residues: CSASDSGTSAYEQYF. Written as DNA, the CDR3 is TGCAGTGCTAGTGACTCCGGGACTAGCGCCTACGAGCAGTACTTC.

The V gene is TRBV27, the J gene TRBJ2-1; unclear D gene. The length of the CDR3 is 14 residues. CDR1 is MNHEY, CDR2 SMNVEV, per germline (reference sequence). With 2 bases removed from V and 0 bases from J, the gap between germline ends came to 5 bases. The CDR3 protein is CASSLAFSYNEQFF. In DNA, the CDR3 is TGTGCCAGCAGTTTAGCGTTCTCCTACAATGAGCAGTTCTTC.